This TCR beta chain was captured by sequencing in a study of T cells after yellow fever vaccination. Overall study findings and caveats: Abundant clonotypes from the bulk population could get into FACS-sorted repertoires as contaminants. Detected again after the booster were most primary-vaccination clones, at almost 97% CD4 and roughly 88% CD8.

TCRdb called the 5' RACE reads again in MiXCR, with one record for every CDR3 protein. The repertoire includes under 550,000 distinct CDR3 sequences, around a fifth of them detected once, and roughly a sixth sits in the top ten. With respect to this clonotype: The antigen is undetermined.

Germline V lookup: CDR1 SGHVS, CDR2 FNYEAQ. The length of the CDR3 is 14 residues. Trimming pared 7 bases from V and 2 bases from J, leaving 14 bases between. The chain employs TRBV7-6 and TRBJ2-5; the D is unclear. The source is a man between 18 and 29 years old who received the YFV17D yellow fever vaccine. This material consisted of PBMCs, taken roughly 20 days after the first yellow fever vaccination. The CDR3 sequence: CASNSDALQETQYF. DNA for the CDR3: TGTGCCAGCAACTCTGACGCGCTACAAGAGACCCAGTACTTC. Complete variable domain (other parts from reference TRBV7-6 and TRBJ2-5): GAGVSQSPRYKVTKRGQDVALRCDPISGHVSLYWYRQALGQGPEFLTYFNYEAQQDKSGLPNDRFSAERPEGSISTLTIQRTEQRDSAMYRCASNSDALQETQYFGPGTRLLVL.